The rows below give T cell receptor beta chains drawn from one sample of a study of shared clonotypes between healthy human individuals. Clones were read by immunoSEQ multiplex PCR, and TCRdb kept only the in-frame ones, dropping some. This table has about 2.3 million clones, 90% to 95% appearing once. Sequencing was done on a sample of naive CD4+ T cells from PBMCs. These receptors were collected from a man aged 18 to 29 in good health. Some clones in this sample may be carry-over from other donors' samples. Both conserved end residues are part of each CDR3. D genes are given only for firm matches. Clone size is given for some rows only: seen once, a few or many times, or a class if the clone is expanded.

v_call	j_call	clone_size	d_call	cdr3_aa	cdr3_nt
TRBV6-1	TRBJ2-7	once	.	CASSELRHYEQYF	TGTGCCAGCAGTGAACTAAGACATTACGAGCAGTACTTC
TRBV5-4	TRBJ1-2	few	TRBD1	CASSLGQGDNYTF	TGTGCCAGCAGCTTGGGACAGGGAGACAACTACACCTTC
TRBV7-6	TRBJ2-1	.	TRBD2	CASSLEAGASPYNEQFF	TGTGCCAGCAGCTTAGAGGCGGGAGCATCCCCCTACAATGAGCAGTTCTTC
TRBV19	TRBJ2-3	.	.	CASSIVGGGGTDTQYF	TGTGCCAGTAGTATAGTTGGAGGAGGGGGCACAGATACGCAGTATTTT
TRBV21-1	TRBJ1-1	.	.	CASPQVTEAFF	TGTGCCAGCCCCCAGGTAACTGAAGCTTTCTTT
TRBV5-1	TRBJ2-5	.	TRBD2	CASSPKGLAGGPEETQYF	TGCGCCAGCAGCCCAAAGGGACTAGCGGGAGGGCCCGAAGAGACCCAGTACTTC
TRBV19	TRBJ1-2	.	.	CASRKQGVNGYTF	TGTGCCAGTAGGAAACAGGGAGTAAATGGCTACACCTTC
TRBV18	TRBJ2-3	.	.	CASSPPRGGPDTQYF	TGTGCCAGCTCACCACCCCGCGGGGGCCCAGATACGCAGTATTTT
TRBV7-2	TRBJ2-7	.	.	CASSLFSVLAYEQYF	TGTGCCAGCAGCTTATTTTCCGTTTTGGCCTACGAGCAGTACTTC
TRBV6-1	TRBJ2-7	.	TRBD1	CASSVPRQGSYEQYF	TGTGCCAGCAGTGTCCCCAGACAGGGTTCGTACGAGCAGTACTTC
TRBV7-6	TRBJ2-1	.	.	CASSLGRASVDNEQFF	TGTGCCAGCAGCCTAGGTCGGGCTAGCGTCGACAATGAGCAGTTCTTC
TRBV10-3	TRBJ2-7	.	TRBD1	CAISGTESSYEQYF	TGTGCCATCAGCGGGACAGAAAGCTCCTACGAGCAGTACTTC
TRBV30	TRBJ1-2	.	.	CAWTLQLEGYTF	TGTGCCTGGACCCTCCAACTGGAGGGCTACACCTTC
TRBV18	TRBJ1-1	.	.	CASSVNQGYTEAFF	TGTGCCAGCTCGGTGAACCAGGGGTACACTGAAGCTTTCTTT
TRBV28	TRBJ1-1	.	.	CASSLSHAGAEAFF	TGTGCCAGCAGTTTATCCCATGCTGGGGCTGAAGCTTTCTTT
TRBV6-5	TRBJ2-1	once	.	CASSSRDGGYNEQFF	TGTGCCAGCAGTTCCCGGGATGGGGGCTACAATGAGCAGTTCTTC
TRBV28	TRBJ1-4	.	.	CASSFRATNEKLFF	TGTGCCAGCAGTTTCAGGGCAACTAATGAAAAACTGTTTTTT
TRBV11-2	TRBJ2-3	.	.	CASSLSRGWQYF	TGTGCCAGCAGCTTATCTCGGGGGTGGCAGTATTTT